The 16 T cell receptor beta chains listed next were all sequenced from one sample in a study of PD-1 blockade in classical Hodgkin lymphoma. Time point of the sample: cycle 4 day 1 (C4D1), after six to seven weeks of nivolumab. Relapse after autologous stem cell transplantation occurred in every patient, and brentuximab vedotin exposure varied. The table came from immunoSEQ multiplex PCR; TCRdb's copy has only in-frame clones and leaves some out. Among under 80,000 clones, about 90% were seen once, and the ten largest hold roughly 8.8%. The specimen comprised peripheral blood mononuclear cells (PBMCs), sampled before the fourth cycle of nivolumab. The receptors were gathered from a human donor with classical Hodgkin lymphoma.

V usage is TRBV27 and J usage is TRBJ2-5; TRBD1 might be the D (6 bases). V shed 2 bases and J shed 2 bases, with 18 bases lying between them. Germline CDR1 and CDR2: MNHEY and SMNVEV (reference sequence). This CDR3 comprises 17 residues. CDR3: CASSLRFTGTPQETQYF. Written as DNA, the CDR3 is TGTGCCAGCAGTTTAAGGTTTACAGGGACCCCTCAAGAGACCCAGTACTTC.

V and J are TRBV4-2 and TRBJ1-5; D unclear. The CDR3 consists of 14 residues. V was clipped by 0 bases and J by 4 bases, with 7 bases between them. Germline CDR1 and CDR2: LGHNA and YNFKEQ. CDR3 sequence: CASSQDTANQPQHF. In DNA, the CDR3 is TGTGCCAGCAGCCAAGATACAGCAAATCAGCCCCAGCATTTT.

The chain uses TRBV5-1 and TRBJ1-3; tentative D call: TRBD1 (5 bases). The CDR3 totals 15 residues. The V gene's germline CDR1 is SGHRS and CDR2 YFSETQ. V was cut by 3 bases and J by 0 bases, with 10 bases left in between. The CDR3 is CASSSGRDSGNTIYF. The CDR3 nucleotides read TGCGCCAGCAGCTCGGGACGGGACTCTGGAAACACCATATATTTT.

The chain couples TRBV6-5 to TRBJ2-2; possibly TRBD1 for D (5 bases). V shed 2 bases and J shed 9 bases, with 16 bases lying between them. Germline-derived CDR1 and CDR2 are MNHEY and SVGAGI. The CDR3 has 15 amino acids. The CDR3 spells CASSYVGHPGWELFF. The CDR3 DNA reads TGTGCCAGCAGTTACGTTGGACACCCGGGCTGGGAGCTGTTTTTT.

V gene TRBV2 combines with J gene TRBJ1-2, with D maybe TRBD1 (5 bases). V was pared by 8 bases and J by 2 bases, with 12 bases between. The CDR3 is made up of 13 amino acids. CDR1 and CDR2 from the germline V gene are SNHLY and FYNNEI. CDR3 DNA: TGTGCCAGCGAGGGAACAGGCAACTATGGCTACACCTTC. The encoded protein is CASEGTGNYGYTF.

The chain has TRBV5-7 and TRBJ1-2; D gene ambiguous. TRBV5-7 is an ORF, and what it does is uncertain. V was clipped by 2 bases and J by 4 bases, with 21 bases between them. The CDR3 runs 17 residues. The CDR3 protein is CASSLGRVCVLFYGYTF. In DNA form, the CDR3 reads TGTGCCAGCAGCTTAGGCCGGGTTTGTGTCCTCTTCTATGGCTACACCTTC.

The rearrangement joins TRBV5-6 to TRBJ1-5, with D tentatively TRBD1 (5 bases). CDR3 length: 15 amino acids. V lost 3 bases to trimming and J lost 1 base, with 11 bases between them. Germline V gene lookup returns CDR1 SGHDT and CDR2 YYEEEE. This chain's CDR3 is CASSSTDRSNQPQHF. The CDR3 nucleotides are TGTGCCAGCAGCTCGACTGACAGAAGCAATCAGCCCCAGCATTTT.

The genes are TRBV5-1 and TRBJ1-1, with a tentative D call TRBD1 (6 bases). Between the trimmed V and J ends, which lost 2 bases and 0 bases, there was a span of 14 bases. Germline V gene data show CDR1 as SGHRS and CDR2 as YFSETQ. The CDR3 sequence is 16 residues long. CDR3: CASSLQGQGMNTEAFF. In DNA, the CDR3 is TGCGCCAGCAGCTTACAGGGTCAGGGGATGAACACTGAAGCTTTCTTT.

The rearrangement links TRBV30 to TRBJ1-1, with D perhaps TRBD1 (5 bases). Germline CDR1 is GTSNPN and CDR2 is SVGIG (reference sequence). The CDR3 has 13 amino acids. V was shortened by 4 bases and J by 1 base, with 10 bases between the two germline ends. CDR3 region: CAWKLGGNTEAFF. Here the CDR3 DNA reads TGTGCCTGGAAACTGGGGGGGAACACTGAAGCTTTCTTT. Full variable domain (outside the CDR3, taken from reference TRBV30 and TRBJ1-1): SQTIHQWPATLVQPVGSPLSLECTVEGTSNPNLYWYRQAAGRGLQLLFYSVGIGQISSEVPQNLSASRPQDRQFILSSKKLLLSDSGFYLCAWKLGGNTEAFFGQGTRLTVV.

The chain couples TRBV7-9 to TRBJ2-1; 11 nucleotides agree with TRBD1. The length of the CDR3 is 15 residues. The germline CDR1 and CDR2 sequences are SEHNR and FQNEAQ (reference sequence). The J segment lost 7 bases and the V segment lost 1 base, leaving 3 bases of the junction unmatched. As DNA, the CDR3 is TGTGCCAGCAGCTTAGGGACAGGGGGCTTGAATGAGCAGTTCTTC. This codes for CASSLGTGGLNEQFF.

V usage is TRBV30 and J usage is TRBJ2-3; D is undetermined. The CDR3 spans 14 residues. Looked up from germline, CDR1 is GTSNPN and CDR2 is SVGIG (reference sequence). V was shortened by 2 bases and J by 1 base, with 10 bases between the two germline ends. Here the CDR3 reads CAWSIGRGTDTQYF. The CDR3 bases are TGTGCCTGGAGTATAGGAAGGGGCACAGATACGCAGTATTTT.

This chain uses TRBV6-5 with TRBJ1-2; possibly TRBD1 for D (5 bases). In germline, CDR1 is MNHEY, CDR2 SVGAGI. V lost 6 bases, J lost 2 bases, and 16 bases lay in between. The CDR3 covers 15 residues. This chain's CDR3 is CASRDGTVANYGYTF. CDR3 DNA sequence: TGTGCCAGCAGGGACGGGACCGTAGCCAACTATGGCTACACCTTC.

The rearrangement links TRBV2 to TRBJ1-6; 8 bases are a match to TRBD1. The CDR3 extends over 15 amino acids. V lost 4 bases to trimming and J lost 5 bases; unmatched junction nucleotides: 4. The V gene's germline CDR1 is SNHLY and CDR2 FYNNEI. This CDR3 reads CASSAMGQDNSPLHF. The CDR3 region has the DNA TGTGCCAGCAGTGCGATGGGACAGGATAATTCACCCCTCCACTTT.

The V and J genes are TRBV19 and TRBJ1-5, with D maybe TRBD1 (6 bases). Germline V gene data show CDR1 as LNHDA and CDR2 as SQIVND (reference sequence). V lost 9 bases and J lost 6, with 15 bases in between. The CDR3 runs 13 residues. For the CDR3, the DNA is TGTGCCAGCTGGGACATTTCAGGTCAGCCCCAGCATTTT. It is translated as CASWDISGQPQHF.

The V call is TRBV5-1, the J call TRBJ1-2, with 8 nucleotides matching TRBD1. The CDR3 loop spans 15 amino acids. CDR1 and CDR2 (germline): SGHRS, YFSETQ. With 4 bases clipped from V and 0 bases from J, the junction kept 5 bases outside the gene matches. The CDR3 loop reads CASSERQGPNYGYTF. The CDR3 DNA follows: TGCGCCAGCAGCGAAAGACAGGGGCCTAACTATGGCTACACCTTC.

The J gene is TRBJ2-7, the V gene TRBV30; 10 bases map to TRBD2. Germline V lookup: CDR1 GTSNPN, CDR2 SVGIG (reference sequence). CDR3 length: 15 amino acids. With V trimmed by 0 bases and J by 4 bases, 6 bases remained unmatched. The CDR3 here is CAWSVVAGGFYEQYF. Here the CDR3 DNA reads TGTGCCTGGAGTGTGGTAGCGGGGGGTTTTTACGAGCAGTACTTC.